These 30 T cell receptor beta chains were all obtained from the same sample, sequenced in a study of early stage breast cancer tumors. Only in-frame clones appear in the TCRdb table, and some are missing; sequencing was by immunoSEQ multiplex PCR. The sample comprises roughly 34,000 clones, less than 80% of which are singletons, and less than 7.5% rests with the top ten. Sequences were obtained from blood. These receptors came from a person in their sixties or seventies with breast cancer.

The sample holds a few counts of this clone. The V call is TRBV4-1, the J call TRBJ1-5, with TRBD1 as a possible D gene (5 bases). Germline CDR1 is MGHRA and CDR2 is YSYEKL. V was clipped by 4 bases and J by 4 bases, with 8 bases between them. This CDR3 contains 13 residues. The CDR3 coding sequence is TGCGCCAGCAGCCTCCGGGGGAATCAGCCCCAGCATTTT. This codes for CASSLRGNQPQHF.

V usage is TRBV6-5 and J usage is TRBJ1-1; no clear D. CDR1 and CDR2 (germline): MNHEY, SVGAGI. The CDR3 runs 11 residues. V lost 8 bases, J lost 2 bases, and 6 bases lay in between. The CDR3, as DNA: TGTGCCAGCCAACTCAACACTGAAGCTTTCTTT. Translated: CASQLNTEAFF.

The V gene is TRBV5-4, the J gene TRBJ1-2; TRBD1 is a possible D gene (5 bases). The CDR3 contains 15 residues. V was cut by 0 bases and J by 4 bases, with 13 bases left in between. Per the germline V gene, CDR1 is SGHNT and CDR2 is YYREEE (reference sequence). CDR3 sequence reads: CASSLGGTIIYGYTF. CDR3 in DNA: TGTGCCAGCAGCTTGGGGGGCACAATCATCTATGGCTACACCTTC.

This chain uses TRBV5-4 with TRBJ1-2; 7 nucleotides match TRBD1. Germline CDR1 reads SGHNT; CDR2 reads YYREEE (reference sequence). CDR3 length: 15 amino acids. The junction had 17 bases not matched to a gene; V was cut back by 5 bases and J by 10 bases. The CDR3 nucleotides are TGTGCCAGCAGTGACAGGGTGGCAAGGACCTACCCCTACACCTTC. Its protein is CASSDRVARTYPYTF. The full variable domain, completed using reference TRBV5-4 and TRBJ1-2, is ETGVTQSPTHLIKTRGQQVTLRCSSQSGHNTVSWYQQALGQGPQFIFQYYREEENGRGNFPPRFSGLQFPNYSSELNVNALELDDSALYLCASSDRVARTYPYTFGSGTRLTVV.

The rearrangement links TRBV6-1 to TRBJ1-1; D is undetermined. The CDR3 is 13 amino acids. V gave up 7 bases and J gave up 2 bases, with 11 bases separating them. Per the germline V gene, CDR1 is MNHNS and CDR2 is SASEGT. The CDR3 region is CASNPGLNTEAFF. The CDR3 coding sequence is TGTGCCAGCAATCCGGGCCTAAACACTGAAGCTTTCTTT.

The V gene is TRBV15, the J gene TRBJ2-7, with 7 bases aligning to TRBD1. Germline V CDR1 and CDR2: LNHNV, YYDKDF (reference sequence). The CDR3 extends over 15 amino acids. Unmatched junction bases numbered 6, after V lost 1 base and J lost 3 bases. The CDR3: CATSRVDREHYEQYF. The CDR3 nucleotides are TGTGCCACCAGCAGAGTCGACAGGGAACACTACGAGCAGTACTTC.

This sequence joins TRBV11-2 and TRBJ2-2, with a tentative D call TRBD1 (5 bases). Germline CDR1 and CDR2: SGHAT and FQNNGV. The CDR3 spans 15 residues. V gave up 4 bases and J gave up 0 bases, with 9 bases separating them. The CDR3 bases are TGTGCCAGCAGCTCGGACAATACGAACACCGGGGAGCTGTTTTTT. Protein: CASSSDNTNTGELFF. The whole variable domain, filled in from reference TRBV11-2 and TRBJ2-2, reads EAGVAQSPRYKIIEKRQSVAFWCNPISGHATLYWYQQILGQGPKLLIQFQNNGVVDDSQLPKDRFSAERLKGVDSTLKIQPAKLEDSAVYLCASSSDNTNTGELFFGEGSRLTVL.

The sample holds one count of this clone. A junction end diverges from the germline sequence, so it may reflect a read error. This chain connects TRBV27 to TRBJ1-1; D perhaps matches TRBD1 (6 bases). The CDR3 runs 12 residues. Germline V CDR1 and CDR2: MNHEY, SMNVEV (reference sequence). The DNA of the CDR3 is TGTGCCAGCAGTTTAACCGGGGGCGAGTGGCTCTTT. Translated, it gives CASSLTGGEWLF.

The chain is built from TRBV9 and TRBJ1-1; 8 bases fit TRBD1. The germline V gene has CDR1 SGDLS and CDR2 YYNGEE. Trimming removed 0 bases from V and 7 bases from J; junction bases left unmatched: 2. The length of the CDR3 is 13 residues. CDR3 sequence reads: CASSVEGTGEAFF. The CDR3 nucleotides read TGTGCCAGCAGCGTAGAAGGGACAGGTGAAGCTTTCTTT.

In its sample, this clone was seen once. The chain joins TRBV7-9 to TRBJ1-5, with TRBD1 as a possible D gene (6 bases). Germline CDR1 is SEHNR and CDR2 is FQNEAQ (reference sequence). Trimming removed 3 bases at V and 3 bases at J, with 12 bases between. This CDR3 spans 15 amino acids. CDR3 in DNA: TGTGCCAGCAGCTTGGCGGGGGCCTACAATCAGCCCCAGCATTTT. Its translation: CASSLAGAYNQPQHF.

The chain employs TRBV5-6 and TRBJ2-4; tentative D call: TRBD1 (8 bases). Trimming removed 4 bases at V and 9 bases at J, with 17 bases between. The length of the CDR3 is 14 residues. Germline values: CDR1 SGHDT, CDR2 YYEEEE. In DNA form, the CDR3 reads TGTGCCAGCAGCCTAGCGGACAGGGAGAGCATTCAGTACTTC. This sequence encodes CASSLADRESIQYF.

There are a few counts of this clone. This chain uses TRBV28 with TRBJ1-5; TRBD1 aligns across 8 bases. The V gene end was trimmed by 6 bases and the J gene end by 4 bases; junction bases not matched to a gene: 8. This CDR3 region has 15 residues. CDR1 and CDR2 from the germline V gene are MDHEN and SYDVKM. Here the CDR3 reads CASSRAGTGNQPQHF. The CDR3 DNA is TGTGCCAGCAGCCGCGCCGGGACAGGTAATCAGCCCCAGCATTTT.

This chain joins TRBV6-6 and TRBJ1-2; D is perhaps TRBD1 (6 bases). V lost 10 bases and J lost 7, with 19 bases in between. Per the germline V gene, CDR1 is MNHNY and CDR2 is SVGAGI (reference sequence). CDR3 length: 13 residues. CDR3 region: CATRRGERVGYTF. CDR3 DNA: TGTGCCACGCGGAGGGGGGAGCGGGTTGGCTACACCTTC.

The genes are TRBV28 and TRBJ2-3, with 8 bases matching TRBD1. This CDR3 spans 15 amino acids. CDR1 MDHEN and CDR2 SYDVKM come from the germline V gene. The V and J ends lost 5 bases and 4 bases, in that order; junction bases with no gene match: 8. This CDR3 is CASSKDRVGADTQYF. In nucleotides, the CDR3 is TGTGCCAGCAGTAAGGACAGGGTAGGAGCAGATACGCAGTATTTT.

This clone was seen just once. CDR3 sequence (DNA): TGCGCCAGCAGCTTGATATTTGGCGGGGGAACAGATACGCAGTATTTT. Translating gives CASSLIFGGGTDTQYF. The chain links TRBV5-1 to TRBJ2-3, with 7 bases identical to TRBD2. V trimming: 1 base; J trimming: 3 bases; junction bases outside the gene matches: 8. This CDR3 spans 16 amino acids. Germline CDR1 is SGHRS and CDR2 is YFSETQ.

V is TRBV5-1 and J is TRBJ1-2, with D possibly matching TRBD1 (6 bases). V shed 0 bases and J shed 1 base, with 16 bases lying between them. The CDR3 sequence is 17 residues long. Germline loops: CDR1 SGHRS, CDR2 YFSETQ. In nucleotides, the CDR3 is TGCGCCAGCAGCTTGGAAGGGGGGCCGGATGGTAACTATGGCTACACCTTC. It yields the protein CASSLEGGPDGNYGYTF. Variable domain in full (rest from reference TRBV5-1 and TRBJ1-2): KAGVTQTPRYLIKTRGQQVTLSCSPISGHRSVSWYQQTPGQGLQFLFEYFSETQRNKGNFPGRFSGRQFSNSRSEMNVSTLELGDSALYLCASSLEGGPDGNYGYTFGSGTRLTVV.

The rearrangement links TRBV28 to TRBJ2-3; TRBD1 matches 7 bases. V was clipped by 6 bases and J by 4 bases; unmatched bases: 10. The CDR3 contains 15 residues. CDR1 and CDR2 from the germline V gene are MDHEN and SYDVKM. DNA of the CDR3: TGTGCCAGCAGCTCTACAGGGGACGTTGCAGATACGCAGTATTTT. It encodes CASSSTGDVADTQYF.

The genes are TRBV6-6 and TRBJ1-2; D not resolved. The CDR3 has 14 residues. From germline, CDR1 is MNHNY and CDR2 SVGAGI (reference sequence). Trimming took off 6 bases at V and 4 bases at J, with 15 bases between the two ends. The DNA of the CDR3 is TGTGCCAGCAGGACGACGGCCGAGCTCTATGGCTACACCTTC. Protein: CASRTTAELYGYTF.

J is TRBJ1-1 and V is TRBV19; D remains ambiguous. Germline V lookup: CDR1 LNHDA, CDR2 SQIVND (reference sequence). The CDR3 extends over 14 amino acids. The V and J ends lost 0 bases and 1 base respectively, with 6 bases between them. Written as DNA, the CDR3 is TGTGCCAGTAGTATAGACCGACAGAACACTGAAGCTTTCTTT. The encoded protein is CASSIDRQNTEAFF.

The table lists this clone with a few counts. The chain joins TRBV23-1 to TRBJ2-2, with D possibly matching TRBD2 (6 bases). TRBV23-1 is noted as an ORF with a role that remains uncertain. The V end was cut by 2 bases, the J end by 4 bases, with 8 bases between. There are 14 residues in the CDR3. CDR3 nucleotides: TGCGCCAGCAGTCAAGTGGGAGGCACCGGGGAGCTGTTTTTT. The encoded protein is CASSQVGGTGELFF.

V is TRBV5-8 and J is TRBJ2-7; 9 bases match TRBD2. The CDR3 covers 13 residues. Germline-derived CDR1 and CDR2 are SGHTS and YDEGEE. V shed 2 bases and J 6 bases; nucleotides not matched to a gene: 3. The CDR3 bases are TGTGCCAGCAGCTTAGGACTAGCGATCGAGCAGTACTTC. This sequence encodes CASSLGLAIEQYF.

This chain uses TRBV5-1 with TRBJ2-1, with D possibly matching TRBD1 (6 bases). V dropped 4 bases and J dropped 4 bases, with 21 bases sitting between them. CDR1 is SGHRS, CDR2 YFSETQ, per germline. The CDR3 has 17 amino acids. The CDR3 region has the DNA TGCGCCAGCAGCCTCTATGGACAGCCTCCCCTGTACAATGAGCAGTTCTTC. Encoded protein: CASSLYGQPPLYNEQFF.

The gene calls are TRBV9 and TRBJ2-3; D unresolved. V lost 0 bases and J lost 2, with 4 bases in between. The CDR3 spans 13 residues. CDR1 is SGDLS and CDR2 is YYNGEE in the germline V gene. In nucleotides, the CDR3 is TGTGCCAGCAGCGTAGTCGACACAGATACGCAGTATTTT. This translates into CASSVVDTDTQYF.

The chain employs TRBV28 and TRBJ1-4, with D possibly matching TRBD1 (6 bases). CDR3 length: 16 amino acids. The germline V and J ends were trimmed by 8 bases and 10 bases, with 26 bases remaining between them. Per the germline V gene, CDR1 is MDHEN and CDR2 is SYDVKM. In nucleotides, the CDR3 is TGTGCCAGCGAGGGGTCAACAGGGAATAGTGGAGTAAAACTGTTTTTT. Translating it yields CASEGSTGNSGVKLFF.

This clone has more than one count but fewer than ten. This chain uses TRBV29-1 with TRBJ1-2; 8 bases match TRBD1. With V trimmed by 7 bases and J by 4 bases, 8 bases remained unmatched. Per the germline V gene, CDR1 is SQVTM and CDR2 is ANQGSEA. The CDR3 runs 13 residues. Here the CDR3 DNA reads TGCAGCGCTGGACAGGGTCTAAGCTATGGCTACACCTTC. Translating it yields CSAGQGLSYGYTF.

The gene calls are TRBV7-9 and TRBJ1-2; 7 bases are shared with TRBD1. With 5 bases clipped from V and 5 bases from J, the junction kept 11 bases outside the gene matches. This CDR3 is 15 amino acids long. Germline values: CDR1 SEHNR, CDR2 FQNEAQ (reference sequence). The CDR3 sequence: CASSGRDRSLYGYTF. For the CDR3, the DNA is TGTGCCAGCAGCGGACGGGACAGAAGTCTATATGGCTACACCTTC.

The chain recombines TRBV4-2 with TRBJ2-1; 10 bases are shared with TRBD2. The CDR3 loop spans 17 amino acids. Trimming took 4 bases from V and 6 from J; bases not matched to a gene: 12. CDR1 is LGHNA, CDR2 YNFKEQ, per germline. CDR3 DNA: TGTGCCAGCAGCCTCAGTGGTAGCGGGAGGTCGGTCAATGAGCAGTTCTTC. Translation: CASSLSGSGRSVNEQFF.

The V gene is TRBV7-9, the J gene TRBJ2-3, with TRBD2 matching 7 bases. Germline CDR1 SEHNR, CDR2 FQNEAQ (reference sequence). V dropped 3 bases and J dropped 4; count of bases not matched to a gene: 4. The CDR3 contains 14 residues. The CDR3 protein is CASSFDGRSDTQYF. CDR3 in DNA: TGTGCCAGCAGCTTTGACGGGAGGTCAGATACGCAGTATTTT.

This clone was seen once. Other DNA sequences in this sample translate to the same CDR3. The J gene is TRBJ2-5, the V gene TRBV28; 7 bases agree with TRBD1. This CDR3 contains 15 residues. The V gene's germline CDR1 is MDHEN and CDR2 SYDVKM. V gave up 2 bases and J gave up 2 bases; unmatched junction bases: 5. CDR3 residues: CASSLEGRGQETQYF. The CDR3, as DNA: TGTGCCAGCAGTTTAGAGGGCAGGGGGCAAGAGACCCAGTACTTC. The whole variable domain, remainder taken from reference TRBV28 and TRBJ2-5, is DVKVTQSSRYLVKRTGEKVFLECVQDMDHENMFWYRQDPGLGLRLIYFSYDVKMKEKGDIPEGYSVSREKKERFSLILESASTNQTSMYLCASSLEGRGQETQYFGPGTRLLVL.

This clone was recorded once. V and J are TRBV10-2 and TRBJ2-1; D might be TRBD1 (6 bases). V was shortened by 4 bases and J by 6 bases, with 19 bases between the two germline ends. Germline V lookup: CDR1 WSHSY, CDR2 SAAADI. The CDR3 is 16 amino acids. The CDR3 sequence is CASSVGQGLLRNEQFF. The CDR3 DNA sequence: TGCGCCAGCAGTGTAGGGCAGGGGCTACTACGCAATGAGCAGTTCTTC.